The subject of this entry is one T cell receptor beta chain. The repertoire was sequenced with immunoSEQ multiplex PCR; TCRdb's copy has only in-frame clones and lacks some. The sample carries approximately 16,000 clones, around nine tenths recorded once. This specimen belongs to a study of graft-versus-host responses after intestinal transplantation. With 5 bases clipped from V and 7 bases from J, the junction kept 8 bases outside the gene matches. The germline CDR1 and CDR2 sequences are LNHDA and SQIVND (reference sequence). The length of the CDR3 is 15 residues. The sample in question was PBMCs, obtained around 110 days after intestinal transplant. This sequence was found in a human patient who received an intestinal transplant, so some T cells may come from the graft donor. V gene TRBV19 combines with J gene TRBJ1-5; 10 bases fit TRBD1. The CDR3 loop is CASSFGTGAWQPQHF. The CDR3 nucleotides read TGTGCCAGTAGTTTCGGGACAGGGGCATGGCAGCCCCAGCATTTT.